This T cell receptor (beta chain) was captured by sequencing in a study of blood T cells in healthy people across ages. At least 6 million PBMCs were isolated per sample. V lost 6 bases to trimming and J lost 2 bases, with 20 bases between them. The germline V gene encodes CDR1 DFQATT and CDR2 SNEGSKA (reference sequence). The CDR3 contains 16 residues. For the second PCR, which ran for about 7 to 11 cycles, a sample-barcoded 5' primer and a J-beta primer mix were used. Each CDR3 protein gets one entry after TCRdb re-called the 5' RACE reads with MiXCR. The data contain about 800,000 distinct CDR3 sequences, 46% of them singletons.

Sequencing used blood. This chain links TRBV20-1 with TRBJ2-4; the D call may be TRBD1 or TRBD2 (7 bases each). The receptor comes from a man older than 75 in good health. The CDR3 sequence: CSARAAGGGTKNIQYF. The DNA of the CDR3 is TGCAGTGCAAGGGCAGCAGGGGGGGGAACCAAAAACATTCAGTACTTC.